The 7 T cell receptor beta chains in this list originate from one sample, sequenced in a study of blood T cell repertoires in COVID-19. TCRdb's copy holds only in-frame clones and misses some; the assay was immunoSEQ multiplex PCR. The data contain some 250,000 clones, about 89% of them singletons. The sequencing sample was made of PBMCs or T cells enriched from blood (not recorded which). All receptors derive from a human donor in a cohort exposed to, infected with or recovered from COVID-19 (not recorded which). The donor label of this sample is uncertain.

The chain has TRBV6-5 and TRBJ2-1; D is perhaps TRBD2 (6 bases). This CDR3 region has 16 residues. The ends were cut back, 2 bases at V and 5 bases at J, with 16 bases in the middle. Germline CDR1 reads MNHEY; CDR2 reads SVGAGI. The CDR3 loop is CASSYGRAPGDNEQFF. In DNA, the CDR3 is TGTGCCAGCAGTTACGGCCGGGCCCCGGGGGACAATGAGCAGTTCTTC.

The chain links TRBV24-1 to TRBJ1-1, with D tentatively TRBD1 (5 bases). The CDR3 extends over 14 amino acids. V gave up 10 bases and J gave up 1 base, with 15 bases separating them. Germline V gene sequence: CDR1 KGHDR, CDR2 SFDVKD. The DNA for the CDR3 is TGTGCCACTCGATTGGGGGGAAGGAACACTGAAGCTTTCTTT. This translates into CATRLGGRNTEAFF.

The rearrangement links TRBV9 to TRBJ1-3, with TRBD1 as a possible D gene (6 bases). CDR3 length equals 15 residues. V was shortened by 4 bases and J by 0 bases, with 11 bases between the two germline ends. CDR1 SGDLS and CDR2 YYNGEE come from the germline V gene. CDR3 residues: CASSLDSYSGNTIYF. The CDR3 bases are TGTGCCAGCAGCTTGGACAGCTACTCTGGAAACACCATATATTTT.

The chain combines TRBV5-1 with TRBJ2-7; 9 positions match TRBD1. With V trimmed by 4 bases and J by 8 bases, 19 bases remained unmatched. This CDR3 spans 17 amino acids. CDR1 is SGHRS and CDR2 is YFSETQ in the germline V gene. CDR3 loop: CASSPGAPGQGREKQYF. Here the CDR3 DNA reads TGCGCCAGCAGCCCGGGGGCCCCCGGACAGGGGAGAGAAAAGCAGTACTTC.

This clone was seen a single time. The rearrangement links TRBV4-2 to TRBJ2-5; 7 bases agree with TRBD2. J lost 3 bases, V lost 4 bases, and 11 bases had no gene match. In germline, CDR1 is LGHNA, CDR2 YNFKEQ. This CDR3 spans 16 amino acids. The CDR3 DNA is TGTGCCAGCAGCCGACAATTGGGGGGGGACGAAGAGACCCAGTACTTC. It specifies CASSRQLGGDEETQYF.

The chain employs TRBV5-1 and TRBJ1-3; D is ambiguous. This CDR3 region has 15 residues. Germline V lookup: CDR1 SGHRS, CDR2 YFSETQ. Trimming removed 4 bases at V and 7 bases at J, with 18 bases between. The CDR3 DNA sequence: TGCGCCAGCAGCCCCGAGGTTCCGAACCTGAACACCATATATTTT. Its translation: CASSPEVPNLNTIYF.

This clone has only a few counts. The chain is built from TRBV6-5 and TRBJ1-1; no clear D gene. Germline V gives CDR1 MNHEY, CDR2 SVGAGI. This CDR3 region has 14 residues. The V and J ends lost 0 bases and 5 bases respectively, with 10 bases between them. The CDR3 DNA is TGTGCCAGCAGTTACTCCGGGGAGGGAACTGAAGCTTTCTTT. Encoded protein: CASSYSGEGTEAFF.